Listed below are T cell receptor beta chains from one sample, sequenced in a study of T cell responses to AZD1222 COVID-19 vaccine. The method was immunoSEQ multiplex PCR; TCRdb's version includes in-frame clones alone and lacks a portion of them. The sample has 100,000 to 150,000 clones, approximately 88% seen once. The material sequenced was peripheral blood, taken on day 0 of AZD1222 vaccination. Receptors originate from an adult in good health. The CDR3 runs from the conserved cysteine through the conserved F or W. The D gene is left open where the match is weak. Clone size appears in some rows only: once, few, many, or a class for an expanded clone.

size	D	V	J	CDR3	DNA
-	-	TRBV12-5	TRBJ1-4	CASGTSQGWEKLFF	TGTGCTAGTGGTACTTCGCAGGGTTGGGAAAAACTGTTTTTT
few	TRBD2	TRBV11-2	TRBJ2-7	CASSPYSGVSSYEQYF	TGTGCCAGCAGCCCCTATAGCGGGGTTAGCTCCTACGAGCAGTACTTC
few	-	TRBV11-2	TRBJ1-3	CASSLVVTSGNTIYF	TGTGCCAGCAGCTTAGTAGTCACCTCTGGAAACACCATATATTTT
-	-	TRBV7-2	TRBJ2-1	CASSQRGLRLNEQFF	TGTGCCAGCAGTCAAAGGGGACTCCGGCTGAATGAGCAGTTCTTC
-	TRBD1	TRBV5-6	TRBJ1-2	CASSRGPGQGDYGYTF	TGTGCCAGCAGCCGAGGTCCAGGACAGGGGGACTATGGCTACACCTTC
-	TRBD2	TRBV7-9	TRBJ2-1	CASSSSPGLASHNEQFF	TGTGCCAGCAGCAGCAGTCCGGGACTAGCGAGCCACAATGAGCAGTTCTTC
-	TRBD1	TRBV27	TRBJ1-1	CASSWDRNTEAFF	TGTGCCAGCAGTTGGGACAGGAACACTGAAGCTTTCTTT
few	TRBD1	TRBV30	TRBJ1-1	CAWSRTGNFPEAFF	TGTGCCTGGAGTCGGACAGGGAATTTCCCTGAAGCTTTCTTT
-	-	TRBV7-2	TRBJ1-2	CASSLDAGNPHGYTF	TGTGCCAGCAGCTTAGATGCTGGGAACCCCCATGGCTACACCTTC
-	-	TRBV7-9	TRBJ1-5	CASSRLGPNQPQHF	TGTGCCAGCAGCCGCCTTGGGCCTAATCAGCCCCAGCATTTT
-	TRBD1	TRBV5-4	TRBJ1-1	CASSLGGQWNTEAFF	TGTGCCAGCAGCTTGGGGGGACAGTGGAACACTGAAGCTTTCTTT
-	-	TRBV13	TRBJ1-1	CASSGGTEAFF	TGTGCCAGCAGTGGCGGGACAGAAGCTTTCTTT
-	TRBD1	TRBV27	TRBJ1-2	CASTSSRGLASYGYTF	TGTGCCAGCACCTCGTCGAGGGGGCTTGCGAGCTATGGCTACACCTTC
-	-	TRBV7-9	TRBJ1-2	CASSLMDPNYGYTF	TGTGCCAGCAGCTTAATGGACCCTAACTATGGCTACACCTTC
-	TRBD2	TRBV19	TRBJ2-1	CASSIPAGGHNEQFF	TGTGCCAGTAGTATTCCAGCGGGAGGACACAATGAGCAGTTCTTC
-	TRBD1	TRBV4-1	TRBJ1-6	CASSQRDRINSPLHF	TGCGCCAGCAGCCAACGGGACAGGATCAATTCACCCCTCCACTTT
-	-	TRBV7-8	TRBJ1-5	CASSLADSRNQPQHF	TGTGCCAGCAGCTTAGCGGACAGTCGCAATCAGCCCCAGCATTTT
-	-	TRBV19	TRBJ1-1	CASKPFREWDEAFF	TGTGCCAGTAAACCCTTCAGGGAATGGGATGAAGCTTTCTTT
-	-	TRBV9	TRBJ1-5	CASSVGGLSNQPQHF	TGTGCCAGCAGCGTAGGGGGGCTCAGCAATCAGCCCCAGCATTTT
-	-	TRBV5-1	TRBJ1-4	CASSEGAPLEKLFF	TGCGCCAGCAGCGAAGGGGCCCCTTTAGAAAAACTGTTTTTT
-	-	TRBV2	TRBJ1-5	CASRKSDSNQPQHF	TGTGCCAGCAGGAAGTCAGATAGCAATCAGCCCCAGCATTTT
once	-	TRBV5-6	TRBJ2-2	CASSFGVGYTGELFF	TGTGCCAGCAGCTTCGGGGTAGGCTACACCGGGGAGCTGTTTTTT
-	TRBD2	TRBV6-5	TRBJ2-5	CASSGLAGGGETQYF	TGTGCCAGCTCGGGACTAGCGGGAGGGGGAGAGACCCAGTACTTC
-	-	TRBV11-2	TRBJ1-1	CASSYFEGTEAFF	TGTGCCAGCAGCTACTTCGAGGGAACTGAAGCTTTCTTT
-	-	TRBV19	TRBJ1-1	CASSILVIRMGGNTEAFF	TGTGCCAGTAGTATCCTAGTAATAAGGATGGGGGGGAACACTGAAGCTTTCTTT
few	-	TRBV6-5	TRBJ1-4	CASSKREGDEKLFF	TGTGCCAGCAGTAAAAGGGAGGGGGATGAAAAACTGTTTTTT
-	-	TRBV4-3	TRBJ2-1	CASSQGLTTNSYNEQFF	TGCGCCAGCAGCCAAGGACTAACAACCAACTCCTACAATGAGCAGTTCTTC
-	TRBD1	TRBV12-3/TRBV12-4	TRBJ2-5	CANRGPRETQYF	TGTGCCAACAGGGGTCCTCGGGAGACCCAGTACTTC
few	-	TRBV19	TRBJ1-1	CASSILGQETEAFF	TGTGCCAGTAGTATCCTGGGGCAGGAAACTGAAGCTTTCTTT
-	-	TRBV7-9	TRBJ1-6	CASSVFYGGNSPLHF	TGTGCCAGCAGCGTCTTTTACGGGGGTAATTCACCCCTCCACTTT
-	-	TRBV3-1/TRBV3-2	TRBJ2-5	CASSQETQYF	TGTGCCAGCAGCCAAGAGACCCAGTACTTC
-	-	TRBV5-4	TRBJ1-1	CASSPPPGRNTEAFF	TGTGCCAGCAGCCCACCACCCGGGAGGAACACTGAAGCTTTCTTT
-	-	TRBV5-4	TRBJ2-5	CASSPGSTPFETQYF	TGTGCCAGCAGCCCGGGGTCAACCCCGTTCGAGACCCAGTACTTC
-	TRBD1	TRBV3-1/TRBV3-2	TRBJ1-2	CASSSTGAGGYTF	TGTGCCAGCAGCTCAACAGGGGCCGGGGGCTACACCTTC
-	TRBD2	TRBV29-1	TRBJ2-7	CSARGGLAGVTYEQYF	TGCAGCGCTAGGGGGGGACTAGCGGGAGTCACTTACGAGCAGTACTTC
-	-	TRBV7-9	TRBJ1-6	CASTQGNSPLHF	TGTGCCAGCACGCAGGGTAATTCACCCCTCCACTTT
-	-	TRBV7-3	TRBJ1-1	CASSRGVHTEAFF	TGTGCCAGCAGCCGGGGGGTTCACACTGAAGCTTTCTTT
-	-	TRBV29-1	TRBJ2-4	CSGLSVGKNIQYF	TGCAGCGGACTTTCCGTAGGGAAAAACATTCAGTACTTC
-	TRBD2	TRBV18	TRBJ2-7	CASSNLQGRDEQYF	TGTGCCAGCTCTAATCTACAAGGGAGGGACGAGCAGTACTTC
-	-	TRBV25-1	TRBJ2-3	CASSEFAGDTDTQYF	TGTGCCAGCAGTGAATTTGCGGGCGACACAGATACGCAGTATTTT
-	TRBD2	TRBV10-3	TRBJ2-3	CAIRTSEGGDTQYF	TGTGCCATCAGGACTAGCGAAGGAGGAGATACGCAGTATTTT
few	-	TRBV21-1	TRBJ1-2	CASSKKRVGRKYYGYTF	TGTGCCAGCAGCAAAAAAAGGGTAGGACGTAAATACTATGGCTACACCTTC